This is a list of T cell receptor beta chains from one sample in a study of blood T cell repertoires in COVID-19. Using immunoSEQ multiplex PCR, the repertoire was profiled, and TCRdb retains in-frame clones only, with some absent. The sample consists of 300,000 to 350,000 clones, approximately 83% of them appearing once. The sample taken for sequencing was PBMCs or T cells enriched from blood (not recorded which). The receptors were sampled from a man aged 30 to 45 who had recovered from COVID-19. CDR3s include the opening cysteine and the closing phenylalanine or tryptophan. A D gene is named only where the DNA matches it firmly. The size field is filled for only some rows; it gives once, few, many or a size class.

TRBD1 . TRBJ1-2 14 TRBV27 CASSIGTGPYGYTF TGTGCCAGCAGTATTGGGACAGGGCCGTATGGCTACACCTTC
. . TRBJ1-6 14 TRBV3-1/TRBV3-2 CASSQDPQNSPLHF TGTGCCAGCAGCCAAGATCCCCAGAATTCACCCCTCCACTTT
TRBD1 once TRBJ2-7 15 TRBV19 CASSIDGQGLAEQYF TGTGCCAGTAGTATAGACGGACAGGGGCTGGCCGAGCAGTACTTC
TRBD1 . TRBJ2-6 17 TRBV5-4 CASSPGGSNSGANVLTF TGTGCCAGCAGCCCAGGGGGTTCTAACTCTGGGGCCAACGTCCTGACTTTC
. once TRBJ2-2 16 TRBV5-4 CASSLVAPTPTGELFF TGTGCCAGCAGCTTGGTAGCTCCTACACCCACCGGGGAGCTGTTTTTT
. . TRBJ1-5 13 TRBV3-1/TRBV3-2 CASSQDSDQPQHF TGTGCCAGCAGCCAAGACTCCGATCAGCCCCAGCATTTT
TRBD2 few TRBJ2-1 19 TRBV4-1 CASSQGSLERRGAYNEQFF TGCGCCAGCAGCCAAGGGTCCCTAGAGCGGCGGGGGGCCTACAATGAGCAGTTCTTC
. . TRBJ1-3 15 TRBV19 CASTGQIFSGNTIYF TGTGCCAGTACAGGACAGATTTTCTCCGGAAACACCATATATTTT
TRBD1 . TRBJ1-2 19 TRBV2 CASTTTGTGGRLDNYGYTF TGTGCCAGCACAACTACCGGGACAGGGGGCAGGTTGGATAACTATGGCTACACCTTC
TRBD1 once TRBJ2-5 14 TRBV27 CATPLQGARETQYF TGTGCCACCCCACTACAGGGGGCCCGAGAGACCCAGTACTTC
TRBD2 . TRBJ2-2 16 TRBV3-1/TRBV3-2 CASSQVVAGWSGELFF TGTGCCAGCAGCCAAGTGGTAGCGGGCTGGTCCGGGGAGCTGTTTTTT
. . TRBJ1-1 14 TRBV18 CASSPRELHTEAFF TGTGCCAGCTCACCCCGGGAGCTGCACACTGAAGCTTTCTTT
TRBD1 . TRBJ2-7 13 TRBV6-5 CASRLGQALEQYF TGTGCCAGCAGATTGGGACAGGCCCTCGAGCAGTACTTC
. . TRBJ2-7 11 TRBV2 CASSYSYEQYF TGTGCCAGCTCCTACTCCTACGAGCAGTACTTC
. few TRBJ2-1 14 TRBV7-2 CASRRGPTYNEQFF TGTGCCAGCAGGCGGGGTCCTACCTACAATGAGCAGTTCTTC
. few TRBJ1-6 14 TRBV7-3 CASSLTGRNSPLHF TGTGCCAGCAGCTTAACGGGCCGAAATTCACCCCTCCACTTT
. . TRBJ1-2 13 TRBV7-9 CASSLGIDYGYTF TGTGCCAGCAGCTTAGGTATCGACTATGGCTACACCTTC
TRBD1 . TRBJ2-2 15 TRBV6-5 CASRQGDADTGELFF TGTGCCAGCAGACAGGGGGACGCCGACACCGGGGAGCTGTTTTTT
. few TRBJ2-2 14 TRBV29-1 CSGVSGVGTGELFF TGCAGCGGGGTTTCGGGGGTCGGCACCGGGGAGCTGTTTTTT
TRBD1 . TRBJ1-1 15 TRBV10-3 CAISESRGLNTEAFF TGTGCCATCAGTGAGTCCAGGGGGCTGAACACTGAAGCTTTCTTT
. . TRBJ1-2 11 TRBV3-1/TRBV3-2 CASSSGYGYTF TGTGCCAGCAGCTCGGGCTATGGCTACACCTTC
. . TRBJ1-3 15 TRBV7-9 CASSRYRSSGNTIYF TGTGCCAGCAGCCGATATCGGAGCTCTGGAAACACCATATATTTT
. . TRBJ2-3 15 TRBV18 CASSPPRGSTDTQYF TGTGCCAGCTCACCACCTCGGGGTAGCACAGATACGCAGTATTTT